This TCR beta chain was retrieved from a study of T cell responses to AZD1222 COVID-19 vaccine. Findings and caveats of the study: White British people made up most donors, females outnumbered males, and clonal diversity was possibly underestimated.

Measured with immunoSEQ multiplex PCR; TCRdb has only the in-frame clones, and not every one. Among approximately 170,000 clones listed, 85% to 95% were seen once. This CDR3 has 14 residues. Trimming pared 0 bases from V and 8 bases from J, leaving 14 bases between. CDR1 and CDR2 (germline): SGHRS, YFSETQ. Points on this clone: As yet, its antigen is unknown.

This chain links TRBV5-1 with TRBJ1-1; D is possibly TRBD1 (5 bases). The specimen comprised peripheral blood, sampled on day 0 of AZD1222 vaccination. The receptor was isolated from an adult in good health. CDR3 sequence (DNA): TGCGCCAGCAGCTTGGGCTCCGGGGCAAGCGAAGCTTTCTTT. Its protein is CASSLGSGASEAFF.